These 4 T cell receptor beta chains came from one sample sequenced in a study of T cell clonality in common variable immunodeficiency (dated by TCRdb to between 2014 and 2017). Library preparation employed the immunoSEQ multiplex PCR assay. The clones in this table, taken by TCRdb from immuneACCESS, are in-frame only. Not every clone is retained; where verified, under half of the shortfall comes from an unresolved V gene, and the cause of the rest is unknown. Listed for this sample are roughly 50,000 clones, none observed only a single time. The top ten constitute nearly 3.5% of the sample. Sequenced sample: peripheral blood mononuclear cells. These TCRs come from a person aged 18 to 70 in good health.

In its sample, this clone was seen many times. Incomplete CDR3 DNA: TGTGCCAGCAGCTTAGTTGGGGGGTCCTACGAG. It specifies CASSLVGGSYE. The full-length CDR3 reads as CASSLVGGSYEQYF. The V and J genes are TRBV7-9 and TRBJ2-7; TRBD2 might be the D (6 bases). The missing CDR3 end, 3 residues past where the read stops, is filled in from the germline J gene. V lost 1 base, J lost 1 base, and 8 bases lay in between. CDR1 is SEHNR, CDR2 FQNEAQ, per germline (reference sequence). There are 14 residues in the CDR3.

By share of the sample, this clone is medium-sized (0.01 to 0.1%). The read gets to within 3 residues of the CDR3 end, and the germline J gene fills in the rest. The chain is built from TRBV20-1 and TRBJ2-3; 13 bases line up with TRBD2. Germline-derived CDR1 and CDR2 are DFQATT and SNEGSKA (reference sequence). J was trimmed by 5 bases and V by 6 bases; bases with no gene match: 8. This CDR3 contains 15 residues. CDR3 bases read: TGCAGTGCGGAACTAGCGGGAGGGCCCGGAGATACG. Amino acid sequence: CSAELAGGPGDT. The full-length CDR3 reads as CSAELAGGPGDTQYF.

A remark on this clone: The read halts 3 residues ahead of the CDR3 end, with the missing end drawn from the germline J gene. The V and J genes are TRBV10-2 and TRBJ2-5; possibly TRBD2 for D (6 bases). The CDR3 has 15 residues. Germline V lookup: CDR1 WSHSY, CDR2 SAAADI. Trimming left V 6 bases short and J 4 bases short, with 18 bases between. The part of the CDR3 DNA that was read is TGCGCCAGCAGCCTTCCCGGAGGGCCAACAGAGACC. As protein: CASSLPGGPTET. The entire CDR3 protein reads CASSLPGGPTETQYF.

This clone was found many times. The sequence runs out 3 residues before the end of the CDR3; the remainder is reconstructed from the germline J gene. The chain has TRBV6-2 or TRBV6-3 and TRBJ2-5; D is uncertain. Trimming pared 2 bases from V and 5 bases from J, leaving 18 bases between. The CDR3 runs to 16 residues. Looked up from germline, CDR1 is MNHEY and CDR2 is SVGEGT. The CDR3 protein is CASSYPGPLVGETQYF. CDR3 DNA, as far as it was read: TGTGCCAGCAGTTACCCTGGGCCCTTAGTTGGGGAGACC.